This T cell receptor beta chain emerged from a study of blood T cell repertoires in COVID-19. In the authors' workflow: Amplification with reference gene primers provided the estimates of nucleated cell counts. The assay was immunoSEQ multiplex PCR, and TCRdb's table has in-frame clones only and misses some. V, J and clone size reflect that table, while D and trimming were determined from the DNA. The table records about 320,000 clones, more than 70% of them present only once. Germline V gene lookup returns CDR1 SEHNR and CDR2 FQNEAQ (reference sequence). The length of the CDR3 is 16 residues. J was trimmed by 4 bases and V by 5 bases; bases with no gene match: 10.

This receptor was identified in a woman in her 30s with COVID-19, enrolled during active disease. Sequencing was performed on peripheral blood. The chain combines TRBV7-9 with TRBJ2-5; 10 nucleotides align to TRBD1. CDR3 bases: TGTGCCAGCAGCCCCGGGACAGGGGTAAGGATAGAGACCCAGTACTTC. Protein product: CASSPGTGVRIETQYF.